This TCR beta chain was documented in a study of response to subunit inactivated influenza vaccine. Study-level findings and limits: Seasonal influenza vaccination, on each occasion, was suggested by the authors to recruit few new T cells.

TCRdb fed the RT-PCR reads into MiXCR, producing one record per CDR3 protein. The sample lists fewer than 600,000 distinct CDR3 sequences, approximately 6.9% occurring once. After removal of 6 bases from V and 4 bases from J, the junction contained 5 bases not matched to a gene. The germline CDR1 and CDR2 sequences are MNHNS and SASEGT. This CDR3 contains 14 residues. Points on this clonotype: Its matching antigen is unknown.

This chain joins TRBV6-1 and TRBJ2-3; 9 bases are shared with TRBD2. The receptor's source is a man between 50 and 75 years old who received an inactivated influenza vaccine. Specimen: PBMCs from blood, collected around 25 months after vaccination. CDR3: CASRRGLASDTQYF. For the CDR3, the DNA is TGTGCCAGCAGAAGGGGACTAGCATCAGATACGCAGTATTTT.